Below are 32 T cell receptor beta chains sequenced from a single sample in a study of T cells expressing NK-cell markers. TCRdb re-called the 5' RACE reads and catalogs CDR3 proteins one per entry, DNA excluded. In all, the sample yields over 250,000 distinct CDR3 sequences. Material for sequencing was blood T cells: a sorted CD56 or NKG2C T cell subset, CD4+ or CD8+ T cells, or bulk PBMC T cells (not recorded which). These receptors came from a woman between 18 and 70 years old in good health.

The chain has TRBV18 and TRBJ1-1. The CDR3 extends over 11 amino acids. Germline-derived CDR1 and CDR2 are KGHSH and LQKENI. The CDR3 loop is CASSPVSEAFF.

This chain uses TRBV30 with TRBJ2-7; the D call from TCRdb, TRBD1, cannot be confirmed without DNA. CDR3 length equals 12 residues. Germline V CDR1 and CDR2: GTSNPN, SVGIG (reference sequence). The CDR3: CAWSVRGAEQYF.

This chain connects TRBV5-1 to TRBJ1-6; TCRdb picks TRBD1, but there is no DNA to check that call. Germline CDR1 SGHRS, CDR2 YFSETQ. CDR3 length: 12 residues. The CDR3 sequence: CASRTENSPLHF.

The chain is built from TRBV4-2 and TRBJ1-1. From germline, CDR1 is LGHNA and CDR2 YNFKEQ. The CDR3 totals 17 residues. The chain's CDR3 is CASSPPTPRGFDTEAFF.

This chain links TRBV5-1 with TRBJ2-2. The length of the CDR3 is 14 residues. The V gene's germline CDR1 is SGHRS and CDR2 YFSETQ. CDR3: CASSQDGNTGELFF.

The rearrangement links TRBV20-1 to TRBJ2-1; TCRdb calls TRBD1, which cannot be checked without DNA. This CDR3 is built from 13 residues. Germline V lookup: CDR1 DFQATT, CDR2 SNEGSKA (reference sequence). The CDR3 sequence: CSAPRWDYNEQFF.

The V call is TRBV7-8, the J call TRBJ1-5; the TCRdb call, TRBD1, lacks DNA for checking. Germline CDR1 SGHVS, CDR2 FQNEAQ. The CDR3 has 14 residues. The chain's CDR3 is CASSFPDSAGPQHF.

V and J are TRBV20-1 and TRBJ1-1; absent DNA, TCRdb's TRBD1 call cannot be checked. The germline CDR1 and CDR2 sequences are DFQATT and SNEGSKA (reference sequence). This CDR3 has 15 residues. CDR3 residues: CSARTRRGRDTEAFF.

Here the CDR3 reads CASSVGPADTQYF. This chain joins TRBV4-3 and TRBJ2-3; the D call of TRBD2 rests on TCRdb alone, since no DNA is present to check it. CDR3 size: 13 residues. Germline CDR1 reads LGHNA; CDR2 reads YSLEER.

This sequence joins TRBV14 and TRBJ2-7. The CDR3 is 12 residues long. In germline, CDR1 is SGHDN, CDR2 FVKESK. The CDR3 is CASSPLDYEQYF.

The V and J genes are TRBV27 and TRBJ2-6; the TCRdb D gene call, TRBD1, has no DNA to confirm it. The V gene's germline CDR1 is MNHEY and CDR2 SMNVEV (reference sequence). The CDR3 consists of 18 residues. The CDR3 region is CASSLWQGASSGANVLTF.

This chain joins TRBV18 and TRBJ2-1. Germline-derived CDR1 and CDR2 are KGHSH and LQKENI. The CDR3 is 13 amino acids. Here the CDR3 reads CASSPPYGDEQFF.

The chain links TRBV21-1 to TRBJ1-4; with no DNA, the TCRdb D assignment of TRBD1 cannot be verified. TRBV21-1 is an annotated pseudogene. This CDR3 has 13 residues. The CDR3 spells CASLGAVYEKLFF.

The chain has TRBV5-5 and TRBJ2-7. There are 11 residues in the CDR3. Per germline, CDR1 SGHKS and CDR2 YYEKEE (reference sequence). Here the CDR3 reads CASSLYYEQYF.

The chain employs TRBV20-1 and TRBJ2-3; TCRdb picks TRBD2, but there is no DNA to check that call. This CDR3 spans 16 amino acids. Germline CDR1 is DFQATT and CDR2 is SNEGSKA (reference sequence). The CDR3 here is CSAFNLLAGYTDTQYF.

The CDR3 here is CASSIYSSYNEQFF. J is TRBJ2-1 and V is TRBV10-1. Germline V gives CDR1 WNHNN, CDR2 SYGVQD (reference sequence). The CDR3 length is 14 residues.

The CDR3 region is CASSRVASGGLREQFF. This chain links TRBV5-1 with TRBJ2-1; the D call of TRBD2 rests on TCRdb alone, since no DNA is present to check it. The germline CDR1 and CDR2 sequences are SGHRS and YFSETQ. This CDR3 contains 16 residues.

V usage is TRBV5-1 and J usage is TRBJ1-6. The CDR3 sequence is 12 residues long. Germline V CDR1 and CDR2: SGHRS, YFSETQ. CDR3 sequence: CASSGPNSPLHF.

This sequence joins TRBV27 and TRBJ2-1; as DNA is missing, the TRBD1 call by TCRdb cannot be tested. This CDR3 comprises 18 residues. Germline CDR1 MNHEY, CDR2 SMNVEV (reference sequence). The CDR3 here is CASSLRQGALSSYNEQFF.

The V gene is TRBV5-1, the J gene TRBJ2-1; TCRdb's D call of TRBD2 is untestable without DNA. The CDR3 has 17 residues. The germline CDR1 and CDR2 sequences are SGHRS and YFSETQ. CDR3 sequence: CASSQRGSGSSYNEQFF.

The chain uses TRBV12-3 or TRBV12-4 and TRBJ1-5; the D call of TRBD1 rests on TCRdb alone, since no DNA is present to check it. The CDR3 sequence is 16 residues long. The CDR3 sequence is CASSLGFPRSNQPQHF.

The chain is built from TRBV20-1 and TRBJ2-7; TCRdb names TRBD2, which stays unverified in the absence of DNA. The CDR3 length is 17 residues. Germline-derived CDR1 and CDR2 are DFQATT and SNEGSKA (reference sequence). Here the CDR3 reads CSAPPGLAGFSSYEQYF.

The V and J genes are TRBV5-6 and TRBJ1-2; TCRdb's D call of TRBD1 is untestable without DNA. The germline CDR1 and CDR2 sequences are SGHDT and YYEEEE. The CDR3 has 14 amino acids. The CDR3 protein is CASSADRGNYGYTF.

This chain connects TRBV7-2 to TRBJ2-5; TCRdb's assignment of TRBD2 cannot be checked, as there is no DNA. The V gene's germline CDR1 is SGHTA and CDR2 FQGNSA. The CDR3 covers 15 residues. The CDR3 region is CASSPMTSGSVTQYF.

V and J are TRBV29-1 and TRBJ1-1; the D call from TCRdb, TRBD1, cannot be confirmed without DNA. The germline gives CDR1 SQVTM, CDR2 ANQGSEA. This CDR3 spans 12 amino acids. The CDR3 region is CSVGQVNTEAFF.

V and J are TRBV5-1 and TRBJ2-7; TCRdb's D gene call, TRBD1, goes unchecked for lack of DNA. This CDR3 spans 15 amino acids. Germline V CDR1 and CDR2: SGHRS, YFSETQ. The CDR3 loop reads CASSDRGGSGYEQYF. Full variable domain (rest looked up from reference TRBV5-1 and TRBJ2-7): KAGVTQTPRYLIKTRGQQVTLSCSPISGHRSVSWYQQTPGQGLQFLFEYFSETQRNKGNFPGRFSGRQFSNSRSEMNVSTLELGDSALYLCASSDRGGSGYEQYFGPGTRLTVT.

The CDR3 loop reads CASSFRRTNTGELFF. The rearrangement joins TRBV5-6 to TRBJ2-2. The CDR3 is 15 residues long. Germline CDR1 and CDR2: SGHDT and YYEEEE.

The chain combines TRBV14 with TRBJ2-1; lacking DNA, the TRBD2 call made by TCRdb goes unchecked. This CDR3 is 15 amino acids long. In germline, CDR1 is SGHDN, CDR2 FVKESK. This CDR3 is CASSQLASGMVEQFF. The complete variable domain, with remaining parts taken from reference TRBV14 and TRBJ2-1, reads EAGVTQFPSHSVIEKGQTVTLRCDPISGHDNLYWYRRVMGKEIKFLLHFVKESKQDESGMPNNRFLAERTGGTYSTLKVQPAELEDSGVYFCASSQLASGMVEQFFGPGTRLTVL.

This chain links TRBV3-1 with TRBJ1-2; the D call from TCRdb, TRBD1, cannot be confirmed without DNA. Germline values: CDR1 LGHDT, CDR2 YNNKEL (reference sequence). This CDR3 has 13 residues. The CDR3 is CASSQAGAGGYTF. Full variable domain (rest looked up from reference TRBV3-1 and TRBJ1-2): DTAVSQTPKYLVTQMGNDKSIKCEQNLGHDTMYWYKQDSKKFLKIMFSYNNKELIINETVPNRFSPKSPDKAHLNLHINSLELGDSAVYFCASSQAGAGGYTFGSGTRLTVV.

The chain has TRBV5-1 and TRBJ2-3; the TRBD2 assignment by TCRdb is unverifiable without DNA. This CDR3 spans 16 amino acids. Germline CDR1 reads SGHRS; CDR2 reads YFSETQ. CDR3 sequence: CASSLYLAGGTDTQYF.

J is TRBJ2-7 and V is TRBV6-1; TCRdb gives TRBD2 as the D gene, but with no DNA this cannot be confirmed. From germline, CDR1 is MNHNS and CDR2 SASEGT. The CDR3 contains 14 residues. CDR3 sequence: CASSEYRAPYEQYF.

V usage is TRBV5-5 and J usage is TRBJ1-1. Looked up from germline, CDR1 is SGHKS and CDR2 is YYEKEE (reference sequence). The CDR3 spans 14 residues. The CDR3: CASSWGWGNTEAFF.